This TCR beta chain was sequenced for a study of blood T cells in healthy people across ages. This CDR3 has 14 residues. V was clipped by 3 bases and J by 1 base; unmatched bases: 3. Germline V gene lookup returns CDR1 LNHNV and CDR2 YYDKDF (reference sequence). Next came a second PCR, run for about 6 to 12 cycles, which used a sample-barcoded 5' primer along with a J-beta primer mix. Using its own MiXCR run on the 5' RACE reads, TCRdb lists one record per CDR3 protein. The repertoire holds 600,000 or so distinct CDR3 sequences, with less than 60% as singletons. The TCR originated in an elderly man in good health. The genes are TRBV15 and TRBJ2-7, with 7 bases aligning to TRBD2. Sequenced: blood. DNA for the CDR3: TGTGCCACCAGCAGGGGAGGGCGATCCTACGAGCAGTACTTC. Its protein is CATSRGGRSYEQYF.